This T cell receptor (beta chain) was identified in a study of blood T cell repertoires in COVID-19. Study information: Samples representing acute and convalescent COVID-19 were sourced from the United States, Italy and Spain. T cells, B-cell-depleted T cells, or PBMCs supplied cDNA or gDNA.

The CDR3 spans 14 residues. Germline values: CDR1 SGDLS, CDR2 YYNGEE. V dropped 4 bases and J dropped 5 bases, with 15 bases sitting between them. Seattle enrolled patients during active infection and tracked them longitudinally. Sequencing was performed with immunoSEQ multiplex PCR; in TCRdb, only in-frame clones are kept and a portion is missing. The data show approximately 170,000 clones, with 85% seen just once and 6.5% to 9.5% held by the top ten. This clone turned up a few times. The chain carries TRBV9 and TRBJ1-2, with D maybe TRBD1 (6 bases). This receptor was identified in a woman aged 80 or over with COVID-19, enrolled during active disease. The sample taken for sequencing was peripheral blood. CDR3 sequence: CASSQTWTAYGYTF. As DNA, the CDR3 is TGTGCCAGCAGCCAAACTTGGACAGCGTATGGCTACACCTTC.